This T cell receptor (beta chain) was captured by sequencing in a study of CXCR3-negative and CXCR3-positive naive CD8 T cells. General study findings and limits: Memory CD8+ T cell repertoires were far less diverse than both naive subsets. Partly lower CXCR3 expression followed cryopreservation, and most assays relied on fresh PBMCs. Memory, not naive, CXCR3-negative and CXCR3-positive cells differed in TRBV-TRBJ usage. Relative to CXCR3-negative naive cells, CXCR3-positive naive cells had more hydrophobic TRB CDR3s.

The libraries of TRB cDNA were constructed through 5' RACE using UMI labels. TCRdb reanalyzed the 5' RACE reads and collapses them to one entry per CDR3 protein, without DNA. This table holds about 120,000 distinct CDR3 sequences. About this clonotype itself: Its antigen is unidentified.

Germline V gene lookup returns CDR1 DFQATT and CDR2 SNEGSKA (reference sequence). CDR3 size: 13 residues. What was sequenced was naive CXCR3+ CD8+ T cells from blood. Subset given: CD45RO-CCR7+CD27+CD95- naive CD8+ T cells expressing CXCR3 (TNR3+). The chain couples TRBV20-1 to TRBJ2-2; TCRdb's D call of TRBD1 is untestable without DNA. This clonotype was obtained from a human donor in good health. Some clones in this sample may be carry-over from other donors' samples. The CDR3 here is CSAPRDNTGELFF.